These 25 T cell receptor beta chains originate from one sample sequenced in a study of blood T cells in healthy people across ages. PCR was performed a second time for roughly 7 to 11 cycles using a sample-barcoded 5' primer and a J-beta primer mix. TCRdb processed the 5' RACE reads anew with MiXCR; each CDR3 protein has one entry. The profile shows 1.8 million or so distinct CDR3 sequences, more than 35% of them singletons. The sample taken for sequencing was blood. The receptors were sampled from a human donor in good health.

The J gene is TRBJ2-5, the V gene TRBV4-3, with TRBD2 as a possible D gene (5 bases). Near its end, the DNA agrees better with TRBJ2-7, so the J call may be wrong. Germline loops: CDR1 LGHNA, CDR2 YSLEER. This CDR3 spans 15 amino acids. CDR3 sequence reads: CASSFEEGISYEQYF. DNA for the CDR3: TGCGCCAGCAGCTTCGAAGAGGGAATTAGCTACGAGCAGTACTTC.

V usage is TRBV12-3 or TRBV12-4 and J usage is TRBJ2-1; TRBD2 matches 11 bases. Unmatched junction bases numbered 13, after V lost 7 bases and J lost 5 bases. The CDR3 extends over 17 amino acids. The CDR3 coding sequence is TGTGCCAGCACCCCCGGGACTAGCGGAGGATCACACAATGAGCAGTTCTTC. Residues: CASTPGTSGGSHNEQFF.

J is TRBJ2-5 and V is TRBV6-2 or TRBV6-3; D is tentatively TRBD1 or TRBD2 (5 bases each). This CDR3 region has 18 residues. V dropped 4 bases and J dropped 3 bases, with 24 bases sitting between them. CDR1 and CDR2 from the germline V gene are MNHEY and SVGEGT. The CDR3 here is CASSFPGPYSVREETQYF. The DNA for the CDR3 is TGTGCCAGCAGTTTTCCGGGACCATATAGCGTTAGAGAAGAGACCCAGTACTTC.

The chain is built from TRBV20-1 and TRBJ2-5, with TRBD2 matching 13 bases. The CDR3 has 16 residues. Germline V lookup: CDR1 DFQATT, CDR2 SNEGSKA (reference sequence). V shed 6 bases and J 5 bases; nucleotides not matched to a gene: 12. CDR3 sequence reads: CSAEEFTGLAGETQYF. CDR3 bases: TGCAGTGCGGAGGAATTCACGGGACTAGCGGGGGAGACCCAGTACTTC.

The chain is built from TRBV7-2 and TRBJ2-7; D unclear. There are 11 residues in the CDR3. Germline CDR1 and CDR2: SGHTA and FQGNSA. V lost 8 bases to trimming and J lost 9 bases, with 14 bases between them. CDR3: CASGRYNGQYF. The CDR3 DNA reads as TGTGCCAGCGGCCGTTATAACGGGCAGTACTTC.

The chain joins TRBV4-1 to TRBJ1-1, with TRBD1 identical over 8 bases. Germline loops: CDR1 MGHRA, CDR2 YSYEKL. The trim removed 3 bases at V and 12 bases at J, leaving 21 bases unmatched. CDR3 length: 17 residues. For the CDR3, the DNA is TGCGCCAGCAGCCAGCGTATTCCCGGGACAGGCGGATTAAAAACTTTCTTT. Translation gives CASSQRIPGTGGLKTFF.

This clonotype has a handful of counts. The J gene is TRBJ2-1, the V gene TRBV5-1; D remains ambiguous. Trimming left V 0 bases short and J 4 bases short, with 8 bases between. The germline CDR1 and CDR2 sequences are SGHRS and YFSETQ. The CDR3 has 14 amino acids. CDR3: CASSLDTIYNEQFF. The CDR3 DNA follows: TGCGCCAGCAGCTTGGATACTATATACAATGAGCAGTTCTTC. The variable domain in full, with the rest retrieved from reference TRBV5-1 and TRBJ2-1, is KAGVTQTPRYLIKTRGQQVTLSCSPISGHRSVSWYQQTPGQGLQFLFEYFSETQRNKGNFPGRFSGRQFSNSRSEMNVSTLELGDSALYLCASSLDTIYNEQFFGPGTRLTVL.

CDR3: CASSLDYSPLHF. In DNA form, the CDR3 reads TGTGCCAGCAGCTTAGACTATTCACCCCTCCACTTT. The chain couples TRBV7-9 to TRBJ1-6; D ambiguous. The CDR3 length is 12 residues. CDR1 SEHNR and CDR2 FQNEAQ come from the germline V gene (reference sequence). V was trimmed by 1 base and J by 8 bases, leaving 3 bases between them.

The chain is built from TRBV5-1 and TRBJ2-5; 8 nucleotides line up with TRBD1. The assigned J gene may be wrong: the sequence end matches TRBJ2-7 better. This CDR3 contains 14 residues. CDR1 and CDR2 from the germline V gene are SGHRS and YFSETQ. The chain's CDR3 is CASSFGGQGCEQYF. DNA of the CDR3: TGCGCCAGCAGCTTTGGCGGACAGGGCTGCGAGCAGTACTTC.

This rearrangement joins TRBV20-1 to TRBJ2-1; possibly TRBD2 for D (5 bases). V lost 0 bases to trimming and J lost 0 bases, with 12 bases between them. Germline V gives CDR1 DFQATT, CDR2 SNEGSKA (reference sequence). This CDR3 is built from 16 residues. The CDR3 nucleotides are TGCAGTGCTAGAGATCTTAGCGCGAGCTCCTACAATGAGCAGTTCTTC. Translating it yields CSARDLSASSYNEQFF.

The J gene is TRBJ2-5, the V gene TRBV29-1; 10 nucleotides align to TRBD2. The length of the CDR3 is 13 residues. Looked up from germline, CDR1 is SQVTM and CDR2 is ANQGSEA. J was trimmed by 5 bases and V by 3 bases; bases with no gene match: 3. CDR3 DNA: TGCAGCGTTGAGCCAGCGGGAGGGGAGACCCAGTACTTC. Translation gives CSVEPAGGETQYF. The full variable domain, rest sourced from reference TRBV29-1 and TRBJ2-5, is SAVISQKPSRDICQRGTSLTIQCQVDSQVTMMFWYRQQPGQSLTLIATANQGSEATYESGFVIDKFPISRPNLTFSTLTVSNMSPEDSSIYLCSVEPAGGETQYFGPGTRLLVL.

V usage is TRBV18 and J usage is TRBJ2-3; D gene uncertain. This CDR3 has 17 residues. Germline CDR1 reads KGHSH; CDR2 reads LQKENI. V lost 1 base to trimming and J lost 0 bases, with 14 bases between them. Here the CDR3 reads CASSPRSSRASTDTQYF. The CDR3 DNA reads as TGTGCCAGCTCACCACGGAGCAGTAGGGCTAGCACAGATACGCAGTATTTT.

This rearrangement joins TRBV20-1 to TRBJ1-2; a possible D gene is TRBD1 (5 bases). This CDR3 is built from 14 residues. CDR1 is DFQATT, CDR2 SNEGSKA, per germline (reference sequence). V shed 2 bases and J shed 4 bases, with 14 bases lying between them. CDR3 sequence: CSARRTRVSYGYTF. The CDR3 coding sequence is TGCAGTGCTAGAAGGACCAGGGTTAGCTATGGCTACACCTTC.

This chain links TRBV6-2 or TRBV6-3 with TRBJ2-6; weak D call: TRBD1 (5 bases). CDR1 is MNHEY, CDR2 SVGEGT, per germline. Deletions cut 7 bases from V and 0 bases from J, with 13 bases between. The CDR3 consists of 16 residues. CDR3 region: CASTTDKNSGANVLTF. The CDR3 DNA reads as TGTGCCAGCACTACGGACAAGAACTCTGGGGCCAACGTCCTGACTTTC.

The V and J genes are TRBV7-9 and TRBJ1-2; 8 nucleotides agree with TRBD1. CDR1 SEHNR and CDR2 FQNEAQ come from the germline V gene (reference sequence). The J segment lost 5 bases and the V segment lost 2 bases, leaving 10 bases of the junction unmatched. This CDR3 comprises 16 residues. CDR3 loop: CASSLSGQGASYGYTF. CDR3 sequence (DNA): TGTGCCAGCAGCTTATCCGGCCAGGGGGCATCGTATGGCTACACCTTC.

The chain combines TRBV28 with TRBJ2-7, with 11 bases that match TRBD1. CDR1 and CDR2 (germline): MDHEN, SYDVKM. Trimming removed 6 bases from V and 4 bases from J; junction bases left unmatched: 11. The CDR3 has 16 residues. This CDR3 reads CASRPRDRGFWYEQYF. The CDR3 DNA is TGTGCCAGCAGGCCCCGGGACAGGGGGTTTTGGTACGAGCAGTACTTC. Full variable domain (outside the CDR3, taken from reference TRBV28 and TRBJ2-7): DVKVTQSSRYLVKRTGEKVFLECVQDMDHENMFWYRQDPGLGLRLIYFSYDVKMKEKGDIPEGYSVSREKKERFSLILESASTNQTSMYLCASRPRDRGFWYEQYFGPGTRLTVT.

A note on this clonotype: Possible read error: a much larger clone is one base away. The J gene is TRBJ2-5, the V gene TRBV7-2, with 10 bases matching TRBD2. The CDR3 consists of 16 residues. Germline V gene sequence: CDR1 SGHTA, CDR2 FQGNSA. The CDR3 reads CASSQQKRGGWETLYF. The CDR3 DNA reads TGTGCCAGCAGCCAGCAGAAGCGGGGGGGCTGGGAGACCCTGTACTTC.

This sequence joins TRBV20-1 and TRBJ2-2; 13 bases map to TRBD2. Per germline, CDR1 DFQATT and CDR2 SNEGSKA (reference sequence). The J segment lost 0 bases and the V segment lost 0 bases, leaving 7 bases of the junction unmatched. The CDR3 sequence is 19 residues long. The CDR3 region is CSARDKTSGGITNTGELFF. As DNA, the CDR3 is TGCAGTGCTAGAGATAAGACTAGCGGGGGGATTACGAACACCGGGGAGCTGTTTTTT.

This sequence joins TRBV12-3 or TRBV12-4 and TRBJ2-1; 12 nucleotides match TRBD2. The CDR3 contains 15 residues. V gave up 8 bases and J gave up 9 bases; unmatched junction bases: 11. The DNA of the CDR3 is TGTGCCAGCTCCTGGTCTAGCGGGGGGGAGCTTGAGCAGTTCTTC. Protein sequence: CASSWSSGGELEQFF.

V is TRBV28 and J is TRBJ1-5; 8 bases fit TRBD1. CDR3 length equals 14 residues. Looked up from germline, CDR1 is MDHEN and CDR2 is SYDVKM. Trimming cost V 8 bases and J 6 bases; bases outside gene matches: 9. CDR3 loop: CASWDRPHGQPQHF. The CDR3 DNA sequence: TGTGCCAGCTGGGACAGGCCTCACGGTCAGCCCCAGCATTTT. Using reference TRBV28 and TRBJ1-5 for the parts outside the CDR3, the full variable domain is DVKVTQSSRYLVKRTGEKVFLECVQDMDHENMFWYRQDPGLGLRLIYFSYDVKMKEKGDIPEGYSVSREKKERFSLILESASTNQTSMYLCASWDRPHGQPQHFGDGTRLSIL.

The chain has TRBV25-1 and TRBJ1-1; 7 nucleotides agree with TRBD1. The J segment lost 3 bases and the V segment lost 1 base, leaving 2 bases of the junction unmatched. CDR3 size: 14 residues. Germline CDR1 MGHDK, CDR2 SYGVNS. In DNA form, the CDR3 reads TGTGCCAGCAGTGAATGGGACAGTTACACTGAAGCTTTCTTT. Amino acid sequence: CASSEWDSYTEAFF.

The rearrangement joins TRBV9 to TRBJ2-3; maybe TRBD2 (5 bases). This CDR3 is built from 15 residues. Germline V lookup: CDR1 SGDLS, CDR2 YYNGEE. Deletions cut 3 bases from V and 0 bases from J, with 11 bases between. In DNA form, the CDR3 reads TGTGCCAGCAGCGGAGTAAGCGGTAGCACAGATACGCAGTATTTT. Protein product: CASSGVSGSTDTQYF.

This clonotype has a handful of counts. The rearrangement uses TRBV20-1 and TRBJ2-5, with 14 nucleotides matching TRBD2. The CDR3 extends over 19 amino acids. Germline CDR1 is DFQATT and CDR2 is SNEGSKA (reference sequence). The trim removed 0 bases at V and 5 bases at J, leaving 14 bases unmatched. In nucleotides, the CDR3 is TGCAGTGCTAGAGATCCGGAGACTAGCGGGGGGGAGATGGGGGAGACCCAGTACTTC. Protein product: CSARDPETSGGEMGETQYF.

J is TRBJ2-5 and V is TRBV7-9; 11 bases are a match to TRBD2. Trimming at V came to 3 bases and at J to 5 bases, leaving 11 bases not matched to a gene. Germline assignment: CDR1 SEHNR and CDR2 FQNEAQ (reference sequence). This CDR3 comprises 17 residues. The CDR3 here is CASSLLAGGPIPETQYF. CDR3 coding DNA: TGTGCCAGCAGCTTGTTAGCGGGGGGGCCAATACCGGAGACCCAGTACTTC.

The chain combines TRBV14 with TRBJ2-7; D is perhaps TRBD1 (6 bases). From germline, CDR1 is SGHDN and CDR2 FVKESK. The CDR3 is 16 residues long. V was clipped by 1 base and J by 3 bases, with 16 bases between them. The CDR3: CASSQARQVTFYEQYF. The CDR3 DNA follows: TGTGCCAGCAGCCAAGCTCGACAGGTGACCTTCTACGAGCAGTACTTC.